The following is a TCR beta chain sequence with its context. This clonotype came up a few times. Its antigen is not yet known. Base quality data are lacking; no much larger clone is found one base away. These data originate in a study of identical twins (TCRdb year 2016). As for the study more broadly: TCR alpha and beta repertoires from monozygotic twins, unrelated adults of various ages and cord blood were deep-sequenced to test whether fetal clonotypes persist. Replicate twin experiments were performed at different times using different library preparation protocols to rule out contamination. What the authors observed across the whole study: Zero-insertion analyses could be partly confounded by invariant T cells such as MAIT and iNKT, although diverse VJ usage argued against such confounding for most clonotypes. In monozygotic twins, recombination models systematically underestimated out-of-frame TCR alpha sharing, but the models matched the sharing seen between unrelated individuals. Abundant cord blood beta clonotypes had fewer insertions, young adult naive repertoires showed a similar but weaker trend, and memory repertoires showed no such trend. In beta out-of-frame sequences, excess twin sharing was weaker, because having fewer shared sequences lowered the signal-to-noise ratio. Because the same donors could not be followed over many years, conclusions were based on cross-sectional statistical analysis. Out-of-frame TCR alpha sequences shared between twins showed an excess of low generation-probability sequences compared with coincidental sharing between unrelated individuals.

V trim: 3 bases; J trim: 4 bases; unmatched bases: 3. The germline V gene sets CDR1 to MGHRA and CDR2 to YSYEKL. The CDR3 numbers 15 residues from cysteine through phenylalanine. The DNA shown is the 45-base CDR3, in frame from base 1. Every donor in the study was a healthy Caucasian. Three unrelated non-twin adults were additionally sequenced: a male aged 18 to 29, a male aged 50 to 60 and a female aged 50 to 60. Miltenyi CD45RO+ enrichment and human naive T-cell isolation kits were used to isolate memory (CD45RO+) and naive T cells from PBMC. The method behind the library was 5' RACE. Sequencing was carried out with an Illumina HiSeq 2000. A universal primer binding site was added through template switching, and the final cDNA carried a unique molecular identifier so that TCR cDNA molecules could be counted accurately. First-strand cDNA for TCR alpha and beta chains was synthesized from specific primers in the conserved constant-segment region. To control for contamination, each cDNA library was double barcoded with a SMART-Mk sample barcode plus Illumina barcodes. Two successive PCR steps introduced TruSeq adapter sequences along with Illumina sample barcodes. Sequencing of the TCR alpha and beta cDNA libraries was done on the Illumina HiSeq platform using custom primers. Per the original workflow: MiGEC was used to process raw reads and extract unique molecular identifiers, and MiXCR was used to find CDR3 positions. For each individual, recombination models were inferred using an EM algorithm with the repgenHMM and IGoR tools. Shared clonotypes were analyzed with the tcR package in R, and sharing was normalized by the product of cloneset sizes. To study raw recombination without the effects of thymic and clonal selection, out-of-frame nonproductive sequences were analyzed. TCRdb reran the public reads through fastp at Q25 and MiXCR, keeping productive beta chains. Rows are combined by CDR3 protein, so each entry shows the most common genes and DNA. These V and J calls rely on TCRdb rather than the paper's analysis. Here the sample has some 710,000 distinct CDR3 sequences; roughly 6% occur a single time. Of the sample, roughly 1.6% is held by the ten largest clones.

This clonotype was sampled from a man between 18 and 35 years old in good health. The sequencing input was naive T cells sorted from blood. The cell subset or site label of this sample denotes: cells isolated with a human naive T-cell isolation kit. The sequence joins TRBV4-1 to TRBJ2-5, with 12 junctional bases fitting TRBD2. The bases are TGCGCCAGCAGCCAGACACTAGCGGGAGGAGAGACCCAGTACTTC. Its protein reads: CASSQTLAGGETQYF.